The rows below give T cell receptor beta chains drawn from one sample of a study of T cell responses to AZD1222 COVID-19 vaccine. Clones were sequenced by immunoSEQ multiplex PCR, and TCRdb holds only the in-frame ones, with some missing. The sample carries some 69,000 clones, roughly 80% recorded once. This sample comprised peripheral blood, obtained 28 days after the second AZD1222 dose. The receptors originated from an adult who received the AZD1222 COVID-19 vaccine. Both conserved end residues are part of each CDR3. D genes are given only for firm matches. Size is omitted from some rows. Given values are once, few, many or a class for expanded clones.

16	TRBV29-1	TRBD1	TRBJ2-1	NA	CSVEDWGQEVHNEQFF	TGCAGCGTTGAAGATTGGGGACAGGAAGTCCACAATGAGCAGTTCTTC
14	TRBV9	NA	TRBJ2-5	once	CASSVMLGRETQYF	TGTGCCAGCAGCGTAATGTTAGGCAGAGAGACCCAGTACTTC
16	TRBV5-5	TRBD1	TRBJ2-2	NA	CASSWTGGLNTGELFF	TGTGCCAGCAGCTGGACAGGGGGGCTTAACACCGGGGAGCTGTTTTTT
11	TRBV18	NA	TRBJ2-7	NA	CASSNLGEQYF	TGTGCCAGCTCAAATCTTGGCGAGCAGTACTTC
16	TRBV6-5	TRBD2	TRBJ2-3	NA	CASSSTSGISTDTQYF	TGTGCCAGCAGTTCGACTAGCGGGATTTCCACAGATACGCAGTATTTT
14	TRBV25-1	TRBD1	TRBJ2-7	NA	CASGPGQGAYEQYF	TGTGCCAGCGGACCGGGACAGGGGGCATACGAGCAGTACTTC
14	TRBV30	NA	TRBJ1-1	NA	CAWGLGGGGTEAFF	TGTGCCTGGGGCCTCGGGGGGGGCGGCACTGAAGCTTTCTTT
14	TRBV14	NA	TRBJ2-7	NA	CASSQGGSTYEQYF	TGTGCCAGCAGCCAAGGGGGGTCGACCTACGAGCAGTACTTC
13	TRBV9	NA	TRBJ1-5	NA	CASSDEDNQPQHF	TGTGCCAGCAGCGACGAGGACAATCAGCCCCAGCATTTT
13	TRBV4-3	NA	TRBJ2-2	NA	CASSTQAIGELFF	TGCGCCAGCAGCACCCAGGCGATAGGGGAGCTGTTTTTT
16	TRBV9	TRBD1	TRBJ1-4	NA	CASSVVPGQNNEKLFF	TGTGCCAGCAGCGTAGTCCCGGGACAGAATAATGAAAAACTGTTTTTT
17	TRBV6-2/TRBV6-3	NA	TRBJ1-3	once	CASSLVGRGLYGNTIYF	TGTGCCAGCAGTTTGGTCGGCAGGGGCTTATACGGAAACACCATATATTTT
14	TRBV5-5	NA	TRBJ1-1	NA	CASSLVLMNTEAFF	TGTGCCAGCAGCTTGGTATTAATGAACACTGAAGCTTTCTTT
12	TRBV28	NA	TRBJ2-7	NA	CASSLSRGEQYF	TGTGCCAGCAGTTTATCGAGGGGCGAGCAGTACTTC
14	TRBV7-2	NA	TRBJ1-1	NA	CASSLVTGHTEAFF	TGTGCCAGCAGCTTAGTTACGGGGCACACTGAAGCTTTCTTT
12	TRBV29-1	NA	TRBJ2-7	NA	CSVNTPGYEQYF	TGCAGCGTTAATACTCCGGGTTACGAGCAGTACTTC
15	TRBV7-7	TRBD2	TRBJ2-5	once	CASSLGGGAGETQYF	TGTGCTAGCAGCTTAGGCGGGGGGGCCGGAGAGACCCAGTACTTC
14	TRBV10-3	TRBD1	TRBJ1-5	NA	CASQEGGAGQPQHF	TGTGCCAGCCAAGAAGGGGGCGCAGGACAGCCCCAGCATTTT
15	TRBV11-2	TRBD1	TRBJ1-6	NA	CASSSETGGYSPLHF	TGTGCCAGCAGCTCGGAGACAGGGGGGTATTCACCCCTCCACTTT
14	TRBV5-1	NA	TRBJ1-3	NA	CASSSSGQLNTIYF	TGCGCCAGCAGCTCGAGTGGGCAGTTAAACACCATATATTTT
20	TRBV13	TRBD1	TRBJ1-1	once	CASSLELTVGTGGVNTEAFF	TGTGCCAGCAGCTTAGAATTAACCGTGGGGACAGGGGGCGTGAACACTGAAGCTTTCTTT
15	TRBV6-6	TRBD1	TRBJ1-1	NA	CASSYPQGARTEAFF	TGTGCCAGCAGTTACCCACAGGGGGCGCGCACTGAAGCTTTCTTT
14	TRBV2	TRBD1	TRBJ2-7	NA	CASKPGTGGYEQYF	TGTGCCAGCAAGCCCGGGACAGGGGGCTACGAGCAGTACTTC
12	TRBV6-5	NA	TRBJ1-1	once	CASSYSTDEAFF	TGTGCCAGCAGTTACTCGACAGATGAAGCTTTCTTT
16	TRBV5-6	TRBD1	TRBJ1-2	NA	CASSIGTGSVVGGYTF	TGTGCCAGCAGCATAGGGACAGGCAGTGTCGTGGGTGGCTACACCTTC
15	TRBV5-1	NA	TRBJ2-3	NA	CASSLDLVATDTQYF	TGCGCCAGCAGCTTGGATCTGGTTGCAACAGATACGCAGTATTTT
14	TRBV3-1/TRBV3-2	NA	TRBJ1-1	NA	CASSQVNSGGPAFF	TGTGCCAGCAGCCAAGTGAATTCGGGGGGCCCAGCTTTCTTT
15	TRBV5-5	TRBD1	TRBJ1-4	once	CASSSGQGVNEKLFF	TGTGCCAGCAGCTCGGGACAGGGGGTTAATGAAAAACTGTTTTTT
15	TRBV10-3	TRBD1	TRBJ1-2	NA	CAISVSSGTGDGYTF	TGTGCCATCAGTGTGTCCTCTGGGACAGGGGATGGCTACACCTTC
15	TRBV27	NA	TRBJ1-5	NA	CASSLGGAGPQPQHF	TGTGCCAGCAGTTTAGGTGGGGCAGGGCCTCAGCCCCAGCATTTT
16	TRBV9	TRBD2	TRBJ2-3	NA	CASSVEGSGGVDTQYF	TGTGCCAGCAGCGTAGAAGGGAGCGGGGGTGTGGATACGCAGTATTTT
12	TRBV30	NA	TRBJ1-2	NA	CAWSVLRSGHTF	TGTGCCTGGAGTGTCCTCCGGAGCGGCCACACCTTC
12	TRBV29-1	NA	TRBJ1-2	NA	CSVPMGNYGYTF	TGCAGCGTTCCTATGGGTAACTATGGCTACACCTTC